The rows below give T cell receptor beta chains drawn from one sample of a study of vaccination and CD4 T cells after COVID-19. TCRdb ran MiXCR on the PCR reads and lists one entry per CDR3 protein. The sample lists around 28,000 distinct CDR3 sequences, 45% to 60% occurring once. The source was CD4+ T cells from blood, collected about 7 months after SARS-CoV-2 vaccination. These receptors were collected from a human donor who had recovered from COVID-19. CDR3s include the opening cysteine and the closing phenylalanine or tryptophan. The D gene is left open where the match is weak. Part of the rows lack a size; the others show once, few, many or a class for expanded clones.

j_gene: TRBJ2-3
d_gene: .
abundance: .
v_gene: TRBV27
CDR3nt: TGTGCCAGCCACGGGGGAGGTTTGACAGATACGCAGTATTTT
CDR3aa: CASHGGGLTDTQYF

j_gene: TRBJ2-7
d_gene: .
abundance: once
v_gene: TRBV27
CDR3nt: TGTGCCAGCAGCCAGGGCCTGGACGAGCAGTACTTC
CDR3aa: CASSQGLDEQYF

j_gene: TRBJ2-5
d_gene: .
abundance: few
v_gene: TRBV7-9
CDR3nt: TGTGCCAGCAGCTTCGTCGGCGGGACTCCCTCACAAGAGACCCAGTACTTC
CDR3aa: CASSFVGGTPSQETQYF

j_gene: TRBJ1-2
d_gene: TRBD1
abundance: few
v_gene: TRBV6-5
CDR3nt: TGTGCCAGCAGTTACCGTACCAGGGGGGGTGGCTACACCTTC
CDR3aa: CASSYRTRGGGYTF

j_gene: TRBJ2-7
d_gene: .
abundance: few
v_gene: TRBV6-1
CDR3nt: TGTGCCAGCAGTCGTACGATGGTCAACTCCTACGAGCAGTACTTC
CDR3aa: CASSRTMVNSYEQYF

j_gene: TRBJ2-3
d_gene: TRBD1
abundance: .
v_gene: TRBV28
CDR3nt: TGTGCCAGCAGTTCGGGACAGGGGGCTACAGATACGCAGTATTTT
CDR3aa: CASSSGQGATDTQYF

j_gene: TRBJ2-4
d_gene: TRBD1
abundance: .
v_gene: TRBV6-1
CDR3nt: TGTGCCAGCAACGACAGGGGAAACATTCAGTACTTC
CDR3aa: CASNDRGNIQYF

j_gene: TRBJ1-3
d_gene: .
abundance: few
v_gene: TRBV15
CDR3nt: TGTGCCACCAGCCCCCTGGATGTCAGTGCTGGAAACACCATATATTTT
CDR3aa: CATSPLDVSAGNTIYF

j_gene: TRBJ2-1
d_gene: TRBD2
abundance: few
v_gene: TRBV7-6
CDR3nt: TGTGCCAGCAGCTTAACGGCTGCGGGGGGCTCCTACAATGAGCAGTTCTTC
CDR3aa: CASSLTAAGGSYNEQFF

j_gene: TRBJ2-7
d_gene: .
abundance: .
v_gene: TRBV6-2/TRBV6-3
CDR3nt: TGTGCCAGCAGTTGGCGCAGGGGCGACTCGCAGTACTTC
CDR3aa: CASSWRRGDSQYF

j_gene: TRBJ2-1
d_gene: .
abundance: .
v_gene: TRBV6-2/TRBV6-3
CDR3nt: TGTGCCAGCAGTCCTCTAGCCATTTTCAATGAGCAGTTCTTC
CDR3aa: CASSPLAIFNEQFF

j_gene: TRBJ1-2
d_gene: .
abundance: .
v_gene: TRBV7-6
CDR3nt: TGTGCCAGCAGCTTAGGGTCGGGAGGCGGGACCTATGGCTACACCTTC
CDR3aa: CASSLGSGGGTYGYTF

j_gene: TRBJ2-7
d_gene: .
abundance: once
v_gene: TRBV29-1
CDR3nt: TGCAGTGCTAGAGGGTCCTCAGACTACGAGCAGTACTTC
CDR3aa: CSARGSSDYEQYF

j_gene: TRBJ1-5
d_gene: TRBD1
abundance: .
v_gene: TRBV6-1
CDR3nt: TGTGCCAGCAGCCTCCTTTCGACAGGGGAGAGCAATCAGCCCCAGCATTTT
CDR3aa: CASSLLSTGESNQPQHF

j_gene: TRBJ2-1
d_gene: .
abundance: .
v_gene: TRBV5-4
CDR3nt: TGTGCCAGCAGCCGGAGCAATGAGCAGTTCTTC
CDR3aa: CASSRSNEQFF

j_gene: TRBJ2-2
d_gene: .
abundance: .
v_gene: TRBV7-9
CDR3nt: TGTGCCAGCAGCCCCCGGACATCAGCGAACACCGGGGAGCTGTTTTTT
CDR3aa: CASSPRTSANTGELFF

j_gene: TRBJ2-1
d_gene: TRBD2
abundance: few
v_gene: TRBV7-6
CDR3nt: TGTGCCAGCAGCTCGGAGGGACTAGCGATATTCTACAATGAGCAGTTCTTC
CDR3aa: CASSSEGLAIFYNEQFF

j_gene: TRBJ1-5
d_gene: .
abundance: .
v_gene: TRBV5-1
CDR3nt: TGCGCCAGCAGCAGGGGACCGGGTCAGCCCCAGCATTTT
CDR3aa: CASSRGPGQPQHF

j_gene: TRBJ2-7
d_gene: TRBD1
abundance: once
v_gene: TRBV19
CDR3nt: TGTGCCAGTAGTATAGAGTTAAGACAGGGTCAGAACTCCTACGAGCAGTACTTC
CDR3aa: CASSIELRQGQNSYEQYF

j_gene: TRBJ2-7
d_gene: .
abundance: .
v_gene: TRBV28
CDR3nt: TGTGCCAGCACCCTAGACAGGCCCTCCTACGAGCAGTACTTC
CDR3aa: CASTLDRPSYEQYF

j_gene: TRBJ2-3
d_gene: TRBD1
abundance: .
v_gene: TRBV7-2
CDR3nt: TGTGCCAGCAGCCAAAGGGGACAGTCTAGCACAGATACGCAGTATTTT
CDR3aa: CASSQRGQSSTDTQYF

j_gene: TRBJ2-3
d_gene: .
abundance: few
v_gene: TRBV20-1
CDR3nt: TGCAGTGCTAGAGACCCGACTAGGGGCTCGACAGATACGCAGTATTTT
CDR3aa: CSARDPTRGSTDTQYF

j_gene: TRBJ2-3
d_gene: .
abundance: .
v_gene: TRBV2
CDR3nt: TGTGCCAGCAGTTCCGGGACAAGCGGGGTGGATACGCAGTATTTT
CDR3aa: CASSSGTSGVDTQYF

j_gene: TRBJ1-1
d_gene: .
abundance: few
v_gene: TRBV7-9
CDR3nt: TGTGCCAGCAGCTTAAGCCCAGGGAACACTGAAGCTTTCTTT
CDR3aa: CASSLSPGNTEAFF